The 16 T cell receptor beta chains presented below share a single source sample, sequenced in a study of prognosis after radiotherapy for stage I lung cancer. CDR3 of TCR beta was amplified from genomic DNA via a two-round multiplex PCR. The use of primers specific to each TRBV and TRBJ gene characterized first-round PCR. TCRdb called the multiplex PCR reads again in MiXCR, with one record for every CDR3 protein. The data contain over 25,000 distinct CDR3 sequences, around 45% of them seen just once; the ten biggest clones take up 14% to 15%. The material was PBMCs, obtained before or after stereotactic body radiation therapy (not recorded which). The receptors come from a donor of 50 years or more with non-small cell lung cancer.

The table lists this clonotype with many counts. This chain joins TRBV10-3 and TRBJ1-1, with a tentative D call TRBD1 (5 bases). Germline V gene data show CDR1 as ENHRY and CDR2 as SYGVKD. The CDR3 is 12 residues long. The V end was cut by 4 bases, the J end by 11 bases, with 14 bases between. In DNA, the CDR3 is TGTGCCATCAGTGGGCCTGGGGGGTACGCTTTCTTT. Protein product: CAISGPGGYAFF.

The chain employs TRBV6-1 and TRBJ2-3; D is ambiguous. The germline V gene encodes CDR1 MNHNS and CDR2 SASEGT. The ends were cut back, 6 bases at V and 1 base at J, with 8 bases in the middle. The CDR3 runs 13 residues. CDR3 in DNA: TGTGCCAGCAGCCTGGAACGCACAGATACGCAGTATTTT. Residues: CASSLERTDTQYF.

The gene calls are TRBV5-1 and TRBJ2-5, with 7 positions matching TRBD1. The CDR3 length is 15 residues. The germline gives CDR1 SGHRS, CDR2 YFSETQ. The V and J ends lost 4 bases and 5 bases, in that order; junction bases with no gene match: 11. The CDR3 DNA reads TGCGCCAGCAGCATCCGGACAGGCGCGCTGGAGACCCAGTACTTC. Translation: CASSIRTGALETQYF.

V is TRBV6-2 or TRBV6-3 and J is TRBJ1-1; TRBD1 might be the D (6 bases). This CDR3 is 13 amino acids long. Germline V gene sequence: CDR1 MNHEY, CDR2 SVGEGT. V was shortened by 8 bases and J by 1 base, with 11 bases between the two germline ends. The CDR3: CASGEGGNTEAFF. CDR3 nucleotide sequence: TGTGCCAGCGGAGAGGGGGGGAACACTGAAGCTTTCTTT.

The rearrangement links TRBV30 to TRBJ2-2; no firm D call. The germline CDR1 and CDR2 sequences are GTSNPN and SVGIG (reference sequence). Trimming removed 0 bases at V and 3 bases at J, with 8 bases between. This CDR3 is built from 14 residues. The CDR3 reads CAWSVGTYTGELFF. The CDR3 nucleotides read TGTGCCTGGAGTGTTGGCACCTACACCGGGGAGCTGTTTTTT.

In its sample, this clonotype was seen many times. This chain joins TRBV6-8 and TRBJ1-4; D is undetermined. The germline V gene encodes CDR1 MNHGY and CDR2 SAAAGT. The CDR3 loop spans 14 amino acids. Trimming shortened V by 5 bases and J by 5 bases, and 12 bases separated the two germline ends. This chain's CDR3 is CASSTPGKNEKLFF. CDR3 coding DNA: TGTGCCAGCAGTACGCCAGGAAAAAATGAAAAACTGTTTTTT.

This clonotype was picked up one time. V usage is TRBV28 and J usage is TRBJ2-1, with D unclear. From germline, CDR1 is MDHEN and CDR2 SYDVKM. The CDR3 runs to 15 residues. Trimming stripped 5 bases from V and 3 bases from J, with 14 bases between. Here the CDR3 DNA reads TGTGCCAGCAGTACAGAATTTGGTGTCTACAATGAGCAGTTCTTC. Residues: CASSTEFGVYNEQFF. Combining the CDR3 with reference TRBV28 and TRBJ2-1 gives the whole variable domain DVKVTQSSRYLVKRTGEKVFLECVQDMDHENMFWYRQDPGLGLRLIYFSYDVKMKEKGDIPEGYSVSREKKERFSLILESASTNQTSMYLCASSTEFGVYNEQFFGPGTRLTVL.

The chain recombines TRBV14 with TRBJ1-2; tentatively, D is TRBD1 (5 bases). The CDR3 sequence is 17 residues long. The germline V and J ends were trimmed by 6 bases and 1 base, with 21 bases remaining between them. Germline V gives CDR1 SGHDN, CDR2 FVKESK. In nucleotides, the CDR3 is TGTGCCAGCAGTCCGGTCCAGGGAAGGGCGAGTAACTATGGCTACACCTTC. Translating gives CASSPVQGRASNYGYTF.

This clonotype was found many times. This sequence joins TRBV3-2 and TRBJ2-2; no check of the table's D call, TRBD1, against the DNA was made. TRBV3-2 is recorded as a pseudogene. The CDR3 spans 17 residues. CDR3: CASSQDAGQVGTGELFF. CDR3 DNA: TGTGCCAGCAGCCAAGATGCCGGGCAAGTAGGCACCGGGGAGCTGTTTTTT.

This clonotype was observed many times. The chain links TRBV9 to TRBJ1-5; D unresolved. V shed 0 bases and J shed 5 bases, with 12 bases lying between them. The CDR3 is 15 amino acids. Germline V gene sequence: CDR1 SGDLS, CDR2 YYNGEE. The CDR3 sequence: CASSVAPTSDQPQHF. DNA of the CDR3: TGTGCCAGCAGCGTAGCCCCGACATCCGATCAGCCCCAGCATTTT.

This clonotype was observed a handful of times. This could be a read error, since a much larger clone is one nucleotide away. This rearrangement joins TRBV7-2 to TRBJ2-4, with D maybe TRBD1 (5 bases). V was clipped by 1 base and J by 3 bases, with 7 bases between them. Germline CDR1 and CDR2: SGHTA and FQGNSA. The CDR3 runs 14 residues. The CDR3 sequence: CASSLVGHKNIQYF. CDR3 in DNA: TGTGCCAGCAGCTTAGTTGGACACAAAAACATTCAGTACTTC.

In this sample, this clonotype turned up many times. The junction departs from germline at one end; a sequencing error may be responsible. V is TRBV6-4 and J is TRBJ2-5, with D uncertain. CDR3 size: 16 residues. Germline V CDR1 and CDR2: MRHNA, SNTAGT. CDR3 sequence: CASSYSRDFLWETQYF. In DNA, the CDR3 is TGTGCCAGCAGTTACTCGCGCGACTTCCTTTGGGAGACCCAGTACTTC.

This chain connects TRBV28 to TRBJ1-1, with D perhaps TRBD1 (6 bases). The CDR3 runs 15 residues. The germline CDR1 and CDR2 sequences are MDHEN and SYDVKM. The ends were cut back, 8 bases at V and 11 bases at J, with 27 bases in the middle. In DNA, the CDR3 is TGTGCCAGCGGTGGAGGTTCCCAGGGGCTAATTCCTGCTTTCTTT. Translation gives CASGGGSQGLIPAFF.

Comment on this clonotype: Given a much more abundant clone one base away, this may be a read error. The chain recombines TRBV5-4 with TRBJ1-4, with D unresolved. The length of the CDR3 is 14 residues. Germline V gene sequence: CDR1 SGHNT, CDR2 YYREEE (reference sequence). CDR3 in DNA: TGTGCCATCAGCTTGCAAGGGACTAATGAAAAACTGTTTTTT. Translating gives CAISLQGTNEKLFF.

Regarding this clonotype: This likely reflects a read error, since a far larger clone is one base away. The chain links TRBV6-4 to TRBJ1-5; D may be TRBD1 (6 bases). Germline V gene lookup returns CDR1 MRHNA and CDR2 SNTAGT. This CDR3 has 13 amino acids. Here the CDR3 reads CASSPTGIQHQHF. As DNA, the CDR3 is TGTGCCAGCAGTCCCACAGGGATACAGCACCAGCATTTT.

This clonotype showed up just a few times. This may be a read error, as it is one base from a much larger clone. The CDR3: CASSYPASGAQGETQYF. The CDR3 region has the DNA TGTGCCAGCAGTTACCCGGCGTCTGGGGCGCAGGGGGAGACCCAGTACTTC. The J gene is TRBJ2-5, the V gene TRBV6-9; D might be TRBD1 (6 bases). Trimming stripped 3 bases from V and 5 bases from J, with 22 bases between. Looked up from germline, CDR1 is MNHGY and CDR2 is SVAAGI. This CDR3 contains 17 residues.